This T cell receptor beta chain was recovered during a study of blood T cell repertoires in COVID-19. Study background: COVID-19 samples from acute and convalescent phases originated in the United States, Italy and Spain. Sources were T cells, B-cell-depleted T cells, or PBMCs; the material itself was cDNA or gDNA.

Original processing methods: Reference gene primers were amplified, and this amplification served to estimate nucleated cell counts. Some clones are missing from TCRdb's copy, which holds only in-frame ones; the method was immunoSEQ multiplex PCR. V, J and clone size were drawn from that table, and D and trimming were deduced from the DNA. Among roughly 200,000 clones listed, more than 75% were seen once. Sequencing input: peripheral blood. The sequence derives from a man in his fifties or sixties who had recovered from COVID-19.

This chain's CDR3 is CASSLGTSFYEQYF. Here the CDR3 DNA reads TGCGCCAGCAGCCTCGGGACTAGCTTCTACGAGCAGTACTTC. V is TRBV5-1 and J is TRBJ2-7; TRBD2 matches 9 bases. In germline, CDR1 is SGHRS, CDR2 YFSETQ. V was pared by 4 bases and J by 3 bases, with 5 bases of the junction left unmatched. This CDR3 spans 14 amino acids.